This T cell receptor (beta chain) was identified during a study of PD-1 blockade in classical Hodgkin lymphoma. About the research overall: Intravenous nivolumab at 3 mg/kg was given to patients every 2 weeks.

This table comes from immunoSEQ multiplex PCR, and its TCRdb copy is limited to in-frame clones, with some not included. The sample consists of 40,000 or so clones, about 77% of them appearing once. Findings and limits, study-wide: Whoever responded completely had baseline diversity much like that seen in newly diagnosed patients. Healthy donors reportedly exceeded newly diagnosed patients in baseline TCR diversity.

In its sample, this clone was seen a few times. Its antigen is unidentified. One end of the junction is discordant with germline, which a read error may explain. The CDR3 is made up of 12 amino acids. The germline V gene has CDR1 SQVTM and CDR2 ANQGSEA. No patient escaped relapse after autologous stem cell transplantation, and brentuximab vedotin exposure varied. The source was peripheral blood mononuclear cells (PBMCs), collected at baseline. The sequence was obtained from a human donor with classical Hodgkin lymphoma. V is TRBV29-1 and J is TRBJ1-2; TRBD1 might be the D (5 bases). DNA for the CDR3: TGCAGCGTCCGTCTTCCGGGACGGAGAGATGGCTTC. It encodes CSVRLPGRRDGF.